Listed below are T cell receptor beta chains from one sample, sequenced in a study of identical twins. TCRdb re-analysed the 5' RACE reads in MiXCR, keeping a single row per CDR3 protein. The table has 1.5 million to 2 million distinct CDR3 sequences, 32% seen once; the top ten hold roughly 0.3%. What was sequenced was cord blood. The origin of the receptors is a newborn girl in good health. Each CDR3 is given with its conserved first and last residue. Fields, in order: clone size, V gene, J gene, D gene, CDR3 protein, CDR3 DNA. A D gene is named only where the DNA matches it firmly. The size entry is marked missing in some rows and otherwise reads once, few, many or a size class.

-	TRBV4-2	TRBJ1-1	-	CASSQDGPYPGAFF	TGTGCCAGCAGCCAAGATGGGCCGTATCCTGGGGCTTTCTTT
few	TRBV6-1	TRBJ1-6	TRBD1	CASSAGDRASPLHF	TGTGCCAGCAGTGCTGGGGACAGGGCATCACCCCTCCACTTT
few	TRBV20-1	TRBJ1-4	-	CSARSLFNEKLFF	TGCAGTGCTAGAAGCCTTTTTAATGAAAAACTGTTTTTT
-	TRBV6-2/TRBV6-3	TRBJ2-7	TRBD2	CASTLRRGLAADEQYF	TGTGCCAGCACGTTACGTAGGGGACTAGCGGCAGACGAGCAGTACTTC
few	TRBV3-1	TRBJ2-7	-	CASSQEGTRTYEQYF	TGTGCCAGCAGCCAAGAGGGTACTAGAACCTACGAGCAGTACTTC
-	TRBV20-1	TRBJ2-7	-	CSAVRVLEGREQYF	TGCAGTGCCGTGCGGGTTTTGGAGGGCCGCGAGCAGTACTTC
-	TRBV5-1	TRBJ2-7	-	CASSLAAGRTYEHYF	TGCGCCAGCAGCTTGGCTGCAGGTCGGACCTACGAGCACTACTTC
-	TRBV27	TRBJ1-2	TRBD1	CASRRIRTGGVYGYTF	TGTGCCAGCAGGAGAATAAGGACAGGGGGGGTCTATGGCTACACCTTC
-	TRBV28	TRBJ1-2	-	CACGVYGYTF	TGTGCCTGCGGTGTCTATGGCTACACCTTC
few	TRBV6-1	TRBJ2-3	TRBD2	CASSESGLAIDTQYF	TGTGCCAGCAGTGAATCTGGACTAGCGATTGATACGCAGTATTTT
few	TRBV18	TRBJ2-5	-	CASSPEGQETQYF	TGTGCCAGCTCACCCGAGGGTCAAGAGACCCAGTACTTC
many	TRBV10-3	TRBJ2-7	TRBD1	CAVRETGSHEQYF	TGTGCCGTGCGAGAGACAGGGTCGCACGAGCAGTACTTC
-	TRBV6-5	TRBJ1-2	-	CASSYTAIYGYTF	TGTGCCAGCAGTTACACGGCGATCTATGGCTACACCTTC
-	TRBV20-1	TRBJ1-2	-	CSAGVAGSYGYTF	TGCAGTGCTGGGGTGGCAGGCTCCTATGGCTACACCTTC
-	TRBV27	TRBJ1-2	-	CASSSIDRYYGYTF	TGTGCCAGCAGTTCTATAGACAGATACTATGGCTACACCTTC
-	TRBV6-1	TRBJ1-5	-	CASSDRALHAQPQHF	TGTGCCAGCAGTGACCGGGCGCTACATGCTCAGCCCCAGCATTTT
many	TRBV12-3/TRBV12-4	TRBJ2-7	-	CASKVEGREQYF	TGTGCCAGCAAGGTTGAAGGTCGCGAGCAGTACTTC
few	TRBV24-1	TRBJ2-3	-	CATSERGRGTQYF	TGTGCCACCAGTGAAAGGGGGCGGGGTACGCAGTATTTT
-	TRBV28	TRBJ2-7	-	CASSLRGLIYEQYF	TGTGCCAGCAGCCTCCGGGGACTCATTTACGAGCAGTACTTC
many	TRBV12-3/TRBV12-4	TRBJ2-1	-	CASSAGLYNEQFF	TGTGCCAGCAGTGCCGGACTGTACAATGAGCAGTTCTTC
many	TRBV29-1	TRBJ2-1	-	CSVDFGNEQFF	TGCAGCGTTGATTTCGGCAATGAGCAGTTCTTC
many	TRBV4-2	TRBJ2-1	TRBD2	CASSQDTASGLVEQFF	TGTGCCAGCAGCCAAGATACGGCTAGCGGGCTGGTTGAGCAGTTCTTC
-	TRBV4-2	TRBJ2-5	-	CASSQGSMKETQYF	TGTGCCAGCAGCCAAGGATCGATGAAAGAGACCCAGTACTTC
-	TRBV6-2/TRBV6-3	TRBJ1-2	TRBD1	CASRKMTGLHGYTF	TGTGCCAGCAGGAAGATGACAGGGCTCCATGGCTACACCTTC
few	TRBV20-1	TRBJ2-1	TRBD2	CSAPVAGGPTYNEQFF	TGCAGTGCTCCGGTAGCGGGGGGGCCTACCTACAATGAGCAGTTCTTC
few	TRBV6-2/TRBV6-3	TRBJ2-3	-	CASLRDHTDTQYF	TGTGCCAGCCTACGGGACCACACAGATACGCAGTATTTT
-	TRBV12-3/TRBV12-4	TRBJ2-2	-	CASKTGSSGELFF	TGTGCCAGCAAAACAGGGAGTAGCGGGGAGCTGTTTTTT
few	TRBV4-1	TRBJ1-2	-	CASSQGGVLTEGYTF	TGCGCCAGCAGCCAAGGGGGGGTTTTGACGGAGGGCTACACCTTC
once	TRBV3-1	TRBJ2-1	TRBD2	CASSQDRGLAGVNEQFF	TGTGCCAGCAGCCAAGATAGGGGACTAGCGGGAGTGAATGAGCAGTTCTTC
-	TRBV20-1	TRBJ1-6	-	CSARLGDSPLHF	TGCAGTGCTAGGCTGGGGGATTCACCCCTCCACTTT
-	TRBV20-1	TRBJ1-2	-	CSARWVSRGRYGYTF	TGCAGTGCGAGGTGGGTGAGCCGGGGGCGCTATGGCTACACCTTC
-	TRBV6-2/TRBV6-3	TRBJ2-1	-	CASSYSIRGGPRSGQFF	TGTGCCAGCAGTTACTCGATTAGGGGGGGGCCCAGATCTGGGCAGTTCTTC
-	TRBV4-2	TRBJ2-1	TRBD1	CASSQDLGQGPYDEQFF	TGTGCCAGCAGCCAAGATCTTGGACAGGGTCCCTACGATGAGCAGTTCTTC
few	TRBV18	TRBJ1-2	-	CASSPPHRVSYNYGYTF	TGTGCCAGCTCACCACCTCACAGGGTGTCTTATAACTATGGCTACACCTTC
-	TRBV29-1	TRBJ2-7	-	CSVVLRGRAHEQYF	TGCAGCGTCGTGTTAAGGGGGAGGGCCCACGAGCAGTACTTC
-	TRBV29-1	TRBJ2-3	-	CSVLRDTSTDTQYF	TGCAGCGTTTTACGGGACACCAGCACAGATACGCAGTATTTT
-	TRBV11-1	TRBJ1-1	-	CASSLRRGGSVRRGMNTEAFF	TGTGCCAGCAGCTTGAGGCGGGGAGGTTCCGTAAGGAGGGGAATGAACACTGAAGCTTTCTTT
few	TRBV24-1	TRBJ2-3	TRBD2	CATSDLPSGYCTDTQYF	TGTGCCACCAGTGATTTGCCTAGCGGGTACTGCACAGATACGCAGTATTTT
many	TRBV27	TRBJ2-7	-	CASSFHNLASGFSYEQYF	TGTGCCAGCAGTTTCCACAATCTCGCTTCGGGTTTCTCCTACGAGCAGTACTTC
few	TRBV5-1	TRBJ2-3	TRBD2	CASSSLRTSLKDTQYF	TGCGCCAGCAGCTCCCTCAGGACTAGTTTAAAAGATACGCAGTATTTT
few	TRBV20-1	TRBJ2-7	-	CSARERWVFTHEQYF	TGCAGTGCTAGAGAGCGCTGGGTCTTTACCCACGAGCAGTACTTC
-	TRBV27	TRBJ1-5	-	CASSLVPGPQPQHF	TGTGCCAGCAGTTTAGTTCCCGGACCACAGCCCCAGCATTTT
-	TRBV10-3	TRBJ2-1	TRBD2	CAISESIASGRVSEQFF	TGTGCCATCAGTGAGTCGATCGCTAGCGGGAGGGTAAGCGAGCAGTTCTTC
-	TRBV2	TRBJ2-6	TRBD1	CASSAPGQANVLTF	TGTGCCAGCAGTGCTCCGGGACAGGCAAACGTCCTGACTTTC